This is a list of T cell receptor beta chains from one sample in a study of neoadjuvant nivolumab and ipilimumab in lung cancer. Sequenced by immunoSEQ multiplex PCR; TCRdb stores in-frame clones only, minus some. The table records approximately 31,000 clones, roughly 90% of them present only once. The sequencing used peripheral blood, collected after neoadjuvant nivolumab, alone or with ipilimumab, at or shortly before surgery. These receptors came from an adult with non-small cell lung cancer. Both conserved end residues are part of each CDR3. A D gene is named only where the DNA matches it firmly. Rows give clone size only sometimes, using once, few, many, or a class for an expanded clone.

>TRBV28|TRBD1|14|TRBJ1-5|once
TGTGCCAGCAGGACAGGGGTCAGAAATCAGCCCCAGCATTTT
CASRTGVRNQPQHF
>TRBV28|TRBD1|12|TRBJ1-1|-
TGTGCCAGCAGTTGGTACAGGGGTATCACTTTCTTT
CASSWYRGITFF
>TRBV10-2|TRBD1|12|TRBJ2-5|-
TGCGCCAGCAACACAGGGGGGGAGACCCAGTACTTC
CASNTGGETQYF
>TRBV29-1|TRBD2|17|TRBJ2-3|-
TGCAGCGCCGCGGGGGTGAGGGGCGGGAGTAACGCAGATACGCAGTATTTT
CSAAGVRGGSNADTQYF
>TRBV19|TRBD2|14|TRBJ2-7|-
TGTGCCAGTAGCCGACCCGGACTAGCCTACGAGCAGTACTTC
CASSRPGLAYEQYF
>TRBV7-9|-|15|TRBJ1-1|-
TGTGCCAGCAGCTTTTTTAACGGCGGCTCTTGGGAAGCTTTCTTT
CASSFFNGGSWEAFF
>TRBV5-6|TRBD1|15|TRBJ2-7|-
TGTGCCAGCAGCTTGGGGCCGACAGGGTCCTACGAGCAGTACTTC
CASSLGPTGSYEQYF
>TRBV25-1|TRBD1|15|TRBJ2-1|-
TGTGCCAGCAGAATGGACAGGGGGTTGTACAATGAGCAGTTCTTC
CASRMDRGLYNEQFF
>TRBV6-5|-|14|TRBJ1-2|-
TGTGCCAGCAGTATCCAGGAACAAACAGCTGGCTACACCTTC
CASSIQEQTAGYTF
>TRBV2|-|14|TRBJ1-4|-
TGTGCCAGCAGTGCGGACAGATTTAATGAAAAACTGTTTTTT
CASSADRFNEKLFF
>TRBV5-8|TRBD1|15|TRBJ1-5|-
TGTGCCAGCAGTTTGCTAGGGGACAGAAATCAGCCCCAGCATTTT
CASSLLGDRNQPQHF
>TRBV5-1|-|16|TRBJ2-1|-
TGCGCCAGCAGCTCTTACCCTCTAGGCTCCTACAATGAGCAGTTCTTC
CASSSYPLGSYNEQFF
>TRBV2|-|13|TRBJ1-1|once
TGTGCCAGCAGTGAAGCGGGGAGGGGAGAGGCTTTCTTT
CASSEAGRGEAFF
>TRBV5-1|TRBD1|16|TRBJ1-3|-
TGCGCCAGCAGCTTGGGGGACAGGGCACGTGGAAACACCATATATTTT
CASSLGDRARGNTIYF
>TRBV19|TRBD2|18|TRBJ2-1|-
TGTGCCAGTAGTATAGAACTAGCGGGGAGGGGGTCCTACAATGAGCAGTTCTTC
CASSIELAGRGSYNEQFF
>TRBV27|TRBD2|15|TRBJ2-3|-
TGTGCCAGCAGTTGGACTAGCGGCCCCACAGATACGCAGTATTTT
CASSWTSGPTDTQYF
>TRBV28|-|12|TRBJ1-1|-
TGTGCCAGCGGATCAGGGGACACTGAAGCTTTCTTT
CASGSGDTEAFF
>TRBV5-1|TRBD2|15|TRBJ2-3|-
TGCGCCAGCAGCCGAGGAGGGAGGGCCATAGATACGCAGTATTTT
CASSRGGRAIDTQYF
>TRBV6-6|-|15|TRBJ2-3|few
TGTGCCACCCAAGGGGGAGATACTCACACAGATACGCAGTATTTT
CATQGGDTHTDTQYF
>TRBV5-5|-|15|TRBJ1-2|-
TGTGCCAGCAGCTTGAGGTACGGAACTAACTATGGCTACACCTTC
CASSLRYGTNYGYTF
>TRBV5-1|-|14|TRBJ1-2|medium-sized
TGCGCCAGCAGCTTGGGAGGGGAGAACTATGGCTACACCTTC
CASSLGGENYGYTF
>TRBV19|-|13|TRBJ1-2|-
TGTGCCAGTAGTCCGCAGGGGAGGGATGGCTACACCTTC
CASSPQGRDGYTF
>TRBV5-1|-|16|TRBJ2-1|-
TGCGCCAGCAGCTTAGCCTGGCAGGGTGGCCAGGATGAGCAGTTCTTC
CASSLAWQGGQDEQFF
>TRBV9|-|15|TRBJ1-2|-
TGTGCCAGCAGCCCGGACAGTGGAGCTAACTATGGCTACACCTTC
CASSPDSGANYGYTF
>TRBV18|TRBD2|15|TRBJ2-7|-
TGTGCCAGCTCACCAGGACTAGCGCGAAGCTACGAGCAGTACTTC
CASSPGLARSYEQYF
>TRBV5-1|TRBD2|17|TRBJ2-5|-
TGCGCCAGCAGCTTGCGGCCTAGCGGGGACTCTCAAGAGACCCAGTACTTC
CASSLRPSGDSQETQYF
>TRBV5-5|TRBD1|14|TRBJ1-2|-
TGTGCCAGCAGCCTCCGGGACAGGGGAGTTGGCTACACCTTC
CASSLRDRGVGYTF
>TRBV6-1|-|13|TRBJ2-7|-
TGTGCCAGCAGTGTTTCATTTTTAGACGAGCAGTACTTC
CASSVSFLDEQYF